Listed below are T cell receptor beta chains from one sample, sequenced in a study of spatial heterogeneity in lung cancer. TCRdb passed the 5' RACE reads through MiXCR, listing each CDR3 protein once. Seen here are more than 4,500 distinct CDR3 sequences, approximately 2.9% observed once, and the top ten hold approximately 24%. The sample in question was normal lung tissue next to the tumor, obtained at surgery. All receptors derive from a male donor with early-stage non-small cell lung cancer. Both conserved end residues are part of each CDR3. D genes are given only for firm matches. Only some rows state a clone size, as once, few, many or a class for expanded clones.

CDR3 | DNA | V | size | D | J
CATSDTKRTGRYGYTF | TGTGCCACCAGTGATACTAAAAGGACAGGGCGCTATGGCTACACCTTC | TRBV24-1 | few | TRBD1 | TRBJ1-2
CASSLSAGVRSEAFF | TGTGCCAGCAGCTTATCGGCGGGAGTGAGGTCTGAAGCTTTCTTT | TRBV7-2 | many | NA | TRBJ1-1
CASSLRDKPVSPLHF | TGTGCCAGCAGCTTGAGGGACAAACCCGTCTCACCCCTCCACTTT | TRBV5-4 | medium-sized | NA | TRBJ1-6
CASSVTGSNSPLHF | TGTGCCAGCAGTGTTACAGGGTCTAATTCACCCCTCCACTTT | TRBV27 | many | NA | TRBJ1-6
CASSLVQGREAFF | TGTGCCAGCAGTTTAGTACAGGGGAGGGAAGCTTTCTTT | TRBV12-3/TRBV12-4 | medium-sized | TRBD1 | TRBJ1-1
CASSYAGELGEQFF | TGTGCCAGCAGTTACGCGGGAGAGTTGGGTGAGCAGTTCTTC | TRBV6-5 | medium-sized | TRBD2 | TRBJ2-1
CASRVWAEFGTSGRSEQFF | TGTGCCAGCCGGGTATGGGCAGAGTTCGGGACTAGCGGGAGGAGTGAGCAGTTCTTC | TRBV2 | medium-sized | TRBD2 | TRBJ2-1
CASSYYGRGLTPDTQYF | TGTGCCAGCAGCTATTACGGGAGAGGGCTCACCCCAGATACGCAGTATTTT | TRBV7-2 | many | NA | TRBJ2-3
CASSFVLYGYKNYGYTF | TGTGCCAGCAGTTTTGTTCTATATGGGTACAAGAACTATGGCTACACCTTC | TRBV12-3/TRBV12-4 | medium-sized | NA | TRBJ1-2
CASSASWDGLMSFF | TGCGCCAGCAGCGCCAGTTGGGATGGGTTAATGTCTTTCTTT | TRBV5-1 | many | NA | TRBJ1-1
CASREQGRDNEQFF | TGTGCCAGCAGAGAACAGGGAAGAGACAATGAGCAGTTCTTC | TRBV12-3/TRBV12-4 | medium-sized | NA | TRBJ2-1
CASTSGGQQETQYF | TGTGCCAGCACAAGCGGGGGCCAGCAAGAGACCCAGTACTTC | TRBV12-3/TRBV12-4 | medium-sized | TRBD2 | TRBJ2-5
CASSPQYGNQPQHF | TGTGCCAGCTCACCACAGTACGGAAATCAGCCCCAGCATTTT | TRBV18 | medium-sized | NA | TRBJ1-5
CASSLASSFQETQYF | TGTGCCAGCAGCTTAGCTTCCTCCTTCCAAGAGACCCAGTACTTC | TRBV7-2 | NA | NA | TRBJ2-5
CAWTPTGSSPLHF | TGTGCCTGGACCCCGACGGGGAGCTCACCCCTCCACTTT | TRBV30 | many | NA | TRBJ1-6
CASSPLAGGPRETQYF | TGTGCCAGCAGCCCCCTAGCGGGGGGGCCTCGGGAGACCCAGTACTTC | TRBV3-1 | many | TRBD2 | TRBJ2-5
CASSRTPFSNQPQHF | TGTGCCAGCAGTCGAACACCTTTCAGCAATCAGCCCCAGCATTTT | TRBV5-5 | many | NA | TRBJ1-5
CASSRASGRVSGELFF | TGTGCCAGCAGCCGGGCTAGCGGGAGGGTTAGCGGGGAGCTGTTTTTT | TRBV4-2 | medium-sized | TRBD2 | TRBJ2-2
CSARPEREATYEQYF | TGCAGTGCTAGACCAGAGCGGGAGGCTACCTACGAGCAGTACTTC | TRBV20-1 | medium-sized | TRBD2 | TRBJ2-7
CASSSTGSRGGQQPQHF | TGTGCCAGCAGCTCAACAGGCTCCAGGGGCGGGCAACAGCCCCAGCATTTT | TRBV5-6 | many | NA | TRBJ1-5
CASSSLRGLQETQYF | TGTGCCAGCAGCTCACTGAGGGGCCTCCAAGAGACCCAGTACTTC | TRBV11-2 | many | NA | TRBJ2-5
CASSPQRESGYTF | TGCGCCAGCAGCCCCCAACGGGAGTCGGGCTACACCTTC | TRBV10-1 | NA | NA | TRBJ1-2
CASRWTGDEQFF | TGTGCCAGCAGGTGGACAGGGGATGAGCAGTTCTTC | TRBV11-2 | medium-sized | TRBD1 | TRBJ2-1
CASTASSYNSPLHF | TGTGCCAGTACTGCGAGCTCCTATAATTCACCCCTCCACTTT | TRBV19 | NA | NA | TRBJ1-6
CSARDPKGSSYTGELFF | TGCAGTGCTAGAGACCCTAAGGGGAGTTCGTACACCGGGGAGCTGTTTTTT | TRBV20-1 | medium-sized | NA | TRBJ2-2
CSAVRDRGWSEAFF | TGCAGTGCTGTTCGAGACAGGGGTTGGTCTGAAGCTTTCTTT | TRBV20-1 | NA | TRBD1 | TRBJ1-1
CSASVLAGAGGTQYF | TGCAGTGCCAGTGTACTAGCGGGGGCCGGCGGGACCCAGTACTTC | TRBV20-1 | NA | TRBD2 | TRBJ2-5
CASSLDGGENSPLHF | TGCGCCAGCAGCTTGGACGGGGGCGAGAATTCACCCCTCCACTTT | TRBV5-1 | many | NA | TRBJ1-6
CASTLTSGHTDTQYF | TGTGCCAGCACCCTGACTAGCGGCCACACAGATACGCAGTATTTT | TRBV6-5 | medium-sized | TRBD2 | TRBJ2-3
CASSPYRLVHSSTDTQYF | TGTGCCAGCAGCCCCTACCGACTAGTACACTCTAGCACAGATACGCAGTATTTT | TRBV7-8 | medium-sized | NA | TRBJ2-3
CASSLVTSGREPQETQYF | TGTGCCAGCAGCTTGGTCACTAGCGGGAGAGAACCTCAAGAGACCCAGTACTTC | TRBV5-4 | NA | TRBD2 | TRBJ2-5
CSAREEAGLHTIYF | TGCAGTGCTAGAGAAGAGGCAGGGCTGCACACCATATATTTT | TRBV20-1 | many | NA | TRBJ1-3
CASSPTGNTGELFF | TGTGCCAGCAGCCCAACAGGGAACACCGGGGAGCTGTTTTTT | TRBV7-6 | many | NA | TRBJ2-2
CSGGDRDNGYTF | TGCAGCGGGGGGGACAGGGACAATGGCTACACCTTC | TRBV29-1 | many | TRBD1 | TRBJ1-2
CASNKGTVIMKGGEKLFF | TGTGCCAGTAATAAAGGAACAGTCATAATGAAGGGAGGTGAAAAACTGTTTTTT | TRBV19 | medium-sized | NA | TRBJ1-4
CASSPQKGNQPQHF | TGTGCCAGCTCACCACAGAAGGGCAATCAGCCCCAGCATTTT | TRBV18 | many | NA | TRBJ1-5
CASSSRTGNTGELFF | TGTGCCAGCAGCTCCCGGACAGGGAACACCGGGGAGCTGTTTTTT | TRBV7-9 | medium-sized | TRBD1 | TRBJ2-2
CASTQGQGLNYGYTF | TGTGCCAGCACCCAAGGGCAGGGATTAAACTATGGCTACACCTTC | TRBV2 | medium-sized | NA | TRBJ1-2
CASRLGGDQSPLHF | TGTGCCAGCAGATTGGGGGGCGATCAATCACCCCTCCACTTT | TRBV7-9 | medium-sized | NA | TRBJ1-6
CASSFQLAGLNTGELFF | TGTGCCAGCAGCTTCCAACTAGCGGGGCTGAACACCGGGGAGCTGTTTTTT | TRBV7-9 | many | TRBD2 | TRBJ2-2
CASSEASGGALYTQYF | TGTGCCAGCAGTGAAGCCAGCGGGGGGGCCCTTTATACGCAGTATTTT | TRBV2 | many | TRBD2 | TRBJ2-3
CAWSRAAGASYEQYF | TGTGCCTGGAGTCGGGCGGCGGGGGCCTCCTACGAGCAGTACTTC | TRBV30 | many | NA | TRBJ2-7
CASSPPAGAGTDTQYF | TGTGCCAGCTCACCTCCGGCAGGCGCGGGTACAGATACGCAGTATTTT | TRBV18 | NA | NA | TRBJ2-3
CASSGGQGLGTEAFF | TGCGCCAGCAGCGGGGGACAGGGATTGGGCACTGAAGCTTTCTTT | TRBV5-1 | many | TRBD1 | TRBJ1-1
CASSSGVGGVYF | TGTGCCAGCAGCTCCGGAGTAGGGGGGGTGTATTTT | TRBV7-2 | many | NA | TRBJ2-3
CASSPGLAEITDTQYF | TGTGCCAGCAGCCCCGGACTAGCGGAGATCACAGATACGCAGTATTTT | TRBV9 | many | TRBD2 | TRBJ2-3
CASSAGSYSNQPQHF | TGTGCCAGCAGCGCCGGCAGCTATAGCAATCAGCCCCAGCATTTT | TRBV6-1 | medium-sized | NA | TRBJ1-5
CASSSTTSGRAVEQYF | TGTGCCAGCAGCTCTACGACTAGCGGGAGGGCCGTCGAGCAGTACTTC | TRBV7-9 | medium-sized | TRBD2 | TRBJ2-7
CASSQPLDRGSWDTQYF | TGCGCCAGCAGTCAACCCCTCGACAGGGGAAGTTGGGATACGCAGTATTTT | TRBV23-1 | medium-sized | TRBD1 | TRBJ2-3
CASSLGTPSGPDTQYF | TGTGCCAGCAGCTTAGGGACTCCTTCCGGTCCAGATACGCAGTATTTT | TRBV11-2 | many | NA | TRBJ2-3
CASSASLNQPQHF | TGTGCCAGCAGCGCGAGCCTCAATCAGCCCCAGCATTTT | TRBV7-8 | large | NA | TRBJ1-5
CASSFRGHEQYF | TGTGCCAGCAGTTTCAGGGGTCACGAGCAGTACTTC | TRBV3-1 | many | NA | TRBJ2-7
CASRGQGDTEAFF | TGTGCCAGCAGGGGACAGGGGGACACTGAAGCTTTCTTT | TRBV2 | few | TRBD1 | TRBJ1-1
CSAREVGAGAEAFF | TGCAGTGCTAGAGAGGTCGGGGCGGGCGCCGAAGCTTTCTTT | TRBV20-1 | large | NA | TRBJ1-1
CAWRVGGTGTNYGYTF | TGTGCCTGGAGAGTGGGTGGAACAGGGACTAACTATGGCTACACCTTC | TRBV30 | medium-sized | NA | TRBJ1-2
CASSMRVAENQPQHF | TGTGCCAGTAGTATGCGCGTGGCAGAAAATCAGCCCCAGCATTTT | TRBV19 | many | NA | TRBJ1-5
CSARRGATEAFF | TGCAGTGCTAGGAGGGGGGCGACTGAAGCTTTCTTT | TRBV20-1 | medium-sized | NA | TRBJ1-1